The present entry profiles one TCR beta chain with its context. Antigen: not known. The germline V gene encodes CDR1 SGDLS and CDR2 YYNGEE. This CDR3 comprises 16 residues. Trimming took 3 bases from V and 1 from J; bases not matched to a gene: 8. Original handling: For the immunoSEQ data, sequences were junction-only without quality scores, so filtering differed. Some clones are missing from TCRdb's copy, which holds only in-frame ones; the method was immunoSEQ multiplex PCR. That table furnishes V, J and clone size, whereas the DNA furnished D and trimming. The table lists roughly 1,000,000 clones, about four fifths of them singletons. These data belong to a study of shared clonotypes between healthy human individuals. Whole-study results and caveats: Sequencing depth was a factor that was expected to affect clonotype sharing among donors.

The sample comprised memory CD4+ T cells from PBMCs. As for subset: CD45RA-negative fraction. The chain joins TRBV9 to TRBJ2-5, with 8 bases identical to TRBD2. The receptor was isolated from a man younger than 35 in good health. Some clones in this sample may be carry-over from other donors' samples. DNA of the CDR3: TGTGCCAGCAGCGGATTCGGGGGGGCCCTCCAAGAGACCCAGTACTTC. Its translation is CASSGFGGALQETQYF.